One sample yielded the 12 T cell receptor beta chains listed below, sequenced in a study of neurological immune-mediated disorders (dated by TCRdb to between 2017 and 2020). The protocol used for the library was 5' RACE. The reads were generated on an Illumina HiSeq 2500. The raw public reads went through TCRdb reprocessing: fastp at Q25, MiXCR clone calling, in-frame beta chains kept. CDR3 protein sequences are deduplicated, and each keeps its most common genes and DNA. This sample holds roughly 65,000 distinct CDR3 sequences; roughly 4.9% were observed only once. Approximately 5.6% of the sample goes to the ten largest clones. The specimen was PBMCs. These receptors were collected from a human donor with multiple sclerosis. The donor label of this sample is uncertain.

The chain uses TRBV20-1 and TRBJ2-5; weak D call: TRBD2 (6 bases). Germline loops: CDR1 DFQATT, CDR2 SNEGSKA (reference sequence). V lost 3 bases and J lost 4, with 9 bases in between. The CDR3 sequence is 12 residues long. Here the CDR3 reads CSASGGPETQYF. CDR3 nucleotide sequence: TGCAGTGCTAGCGGGGGTCCAGAGACCCAGTACTTC.

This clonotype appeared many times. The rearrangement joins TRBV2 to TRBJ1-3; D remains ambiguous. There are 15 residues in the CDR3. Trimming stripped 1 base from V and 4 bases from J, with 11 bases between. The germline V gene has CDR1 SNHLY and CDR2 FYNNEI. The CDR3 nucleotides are TGTGCCAGCAGTGAAGTTGGGGTTTACGGAAACACCATATATTTT. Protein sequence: CASSEVGVYGNTIYF.

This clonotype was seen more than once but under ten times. In DNA, the CDR3 is TGCGCCAGCAGCTTGGCACGCAGCGGGGACTATGGCTACACCTTC. Translation: CASSLARSGDYGYTF. The rearrangement uses TRBV5-1 and TRBJ1-2; D is ambiguous. In germline, CDR1 is SGHRS, CDR2 YFSETQ. CDR3 length: 15 amino acids. Trimming pared 0 bases from V and 3 bases from J, leaving 12 bases between.

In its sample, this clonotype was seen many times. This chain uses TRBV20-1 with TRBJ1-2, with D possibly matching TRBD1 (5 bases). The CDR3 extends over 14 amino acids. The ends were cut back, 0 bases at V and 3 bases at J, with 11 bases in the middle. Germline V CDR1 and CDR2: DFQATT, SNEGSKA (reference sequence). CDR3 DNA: TGCAGTGCTAGAGATTTCGGACAATACTATGGCTACACCTTC. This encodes CSARDFGQYYGYTF.

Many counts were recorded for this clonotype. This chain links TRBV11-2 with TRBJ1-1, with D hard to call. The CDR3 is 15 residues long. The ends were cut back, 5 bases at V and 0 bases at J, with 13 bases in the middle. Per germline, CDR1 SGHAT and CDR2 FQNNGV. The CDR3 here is CASSLHEHLNTEAFF. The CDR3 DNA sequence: TGTGCCAGCAGCCTCCACGAGCATTTGAACACTGAAGCTTTCTTT.

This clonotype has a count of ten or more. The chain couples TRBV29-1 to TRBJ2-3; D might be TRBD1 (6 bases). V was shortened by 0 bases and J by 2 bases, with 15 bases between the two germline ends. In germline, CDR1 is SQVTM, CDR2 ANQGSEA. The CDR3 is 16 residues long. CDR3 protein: CSVEDVAGVNTDTQYF. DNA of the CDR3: TGCAGCGTTGAAGACGTAGCAGGGGTTAACACAGATACGCAGTATTTT.

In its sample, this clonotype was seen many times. The CDR3 DNA sequence: TGCGCCAGCAGCTTGTCTAGCGGGGGGATAGATACGCAGTATTTT. Translating gives CASSLSSGGIDTQYF. The chain is built from TRBV5-1 and TRBJ2-3; 11 bases map to TRBD2. The V gene end was trimmed by 1 base and the J gene end by 5 bases; junction bases not matched to a gene: 3. Germline values: CDR1 SGHRS, CDR2 YFSETQ. This CDR3 is 15 amino acids long. The whole variable domain, filled in from reference TRBV5-1 and TRBJ2-3, reads KAGVTQTPRYLIKTRGQQVTLSCSPISGHRSVSWYQQTPGQGLQFLFEYFSETQRNKGNFPGRFSGRQFSNSRSEMNVSTLELGDSALYLCASSLSSGGIDTQYFGPGTRLTVL.

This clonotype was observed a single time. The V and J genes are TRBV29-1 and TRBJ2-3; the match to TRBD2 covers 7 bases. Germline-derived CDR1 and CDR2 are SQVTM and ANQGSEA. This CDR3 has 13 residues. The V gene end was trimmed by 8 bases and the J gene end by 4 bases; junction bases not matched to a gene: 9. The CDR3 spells CSLTGGSADTQYF. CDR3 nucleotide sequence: TGCAGCCTCACCGGGGGGTCGGCAGATACGCAGTATTTT.

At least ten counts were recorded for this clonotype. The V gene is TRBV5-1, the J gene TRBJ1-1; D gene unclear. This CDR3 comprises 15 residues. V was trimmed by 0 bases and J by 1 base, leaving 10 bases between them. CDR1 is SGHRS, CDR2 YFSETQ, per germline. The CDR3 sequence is CASSLDGYGNTEAFF. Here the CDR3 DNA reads TGCGCCAGCAGCTTGGATGGGTACGGGAACACTGAAGCTTTCTTT.

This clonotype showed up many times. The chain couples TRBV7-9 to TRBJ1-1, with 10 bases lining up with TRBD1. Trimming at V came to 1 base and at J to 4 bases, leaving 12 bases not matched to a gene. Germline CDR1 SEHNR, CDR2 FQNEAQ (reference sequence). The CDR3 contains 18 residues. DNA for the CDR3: TGTGCCAGCAGCTTAGGGGACAGGGGCTTGTCGTTAGGCACTGAAGCTTTCTTT. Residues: CASSLGDRGLSLGTEAFF.

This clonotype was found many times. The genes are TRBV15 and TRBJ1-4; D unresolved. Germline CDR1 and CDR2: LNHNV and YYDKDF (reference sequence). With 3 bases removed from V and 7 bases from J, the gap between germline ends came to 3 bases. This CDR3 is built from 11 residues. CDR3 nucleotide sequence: TGTGCCACCAGCAGCTTTGAAAAACTGTTTTTT. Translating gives CATSSFEKLFF.

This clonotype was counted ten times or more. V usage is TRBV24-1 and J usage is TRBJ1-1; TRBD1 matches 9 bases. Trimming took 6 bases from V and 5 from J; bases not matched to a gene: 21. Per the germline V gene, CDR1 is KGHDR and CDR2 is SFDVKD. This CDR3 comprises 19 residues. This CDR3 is CATSRRDGQGRWVQTEAFF. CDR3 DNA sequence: TGTGCCACCAGTAGAAGGGATGGACAGGGGCGCTGGGTTCAAACTGAAGCTTTCTTT.